Listed below are T cell receptor beta chains from one sample, sequenced in a study of CD8+ T cells in alopecia areata. Assay: immunoSEQ multiplex PCR; the TCRdb copy retains only in-frame clones and omits some. The data show approximately 210,000 clones, roughly three fifths seen once. The specimen comprised CD4+ T cells sorted from blood, sampled at approximately week 44, from a patient treated with tofacitinib. The receptors were sampled from a human donor with alopecia areata. Each CDR3 is given with its conserved first and last residue. A D gene is named only where the DNA matches it firmly. Rows give clone size only sometimes, using once, few, many, or a class for an expanded clone.

j_gene | d_gene | v_gene | abundance | CDR3aa | CDR3nt
TRBJ2-2 | - | TRBV27 | - | CASSSGGRTGELFF | TGTGCCAGCAGTTCTGGGGGGCGGACCGGGGAGCTGTTTTTT
TRBJ2-2 | - | TRBV19 | - | CASNGRSTGELFF | TGTGCCAGTAATGGCCGAAGCACCGGGGAGCTGTTTTTT
TRBJ2-4 | - | TRBV5-1 | - | CASSPGDIQYF | TGCGCCAGCAGCCCGGGCGACATTCAGTACTTC
TRBJ2-4 | - | TRBV7-9 | - | CASSLAGRGSISGDIQYF | TGTGCCAGCAGCTTAGCGGGGCGGGGTTCTATAAGTGGGGACATTCAGTACTTC
TRBJ1-2 | - | TRBV29-1 | - | CSVEGLTDGYTF | TGCAGCGTTGAGGGCCTCACAGATGGCTACACCTTC
TRBJ2-1 | - | TRBV7-9 | few | CASSLGLTSNEQFF | TGTGCCAGCAGCTTAGGTCTGACTTCCAATGAGCAGTTCTTC
TRBJ1-2 | - | TRBV29-1 | - | CSVLTGRVYGYTF | TGCAGCGTTCTAACGGGCAGAGTCTATGGCTACACCTTC
TRBJ1-1 | - | TRBV29-1 | - | CSVAGRLNTEAFF | TGCAGCGTTGCCGGCCGATTGAACACTGAAGCTTTCTTT
TRBJ2-2 | - | TRBV4-3 | - | CASSPMRVSSGELFF | TGCGCCAGCAGCCCCATGAGGGTCTCCAGCGGGGAGCTGTTTTTT
TRBJ2-7 | - | TRBV29-1 | - | CSATTGNFYEQYF | TGCAGCGCCACGACAGGAAACTTCTACGAGCAGTACTTC
TRBJ1-1 | - | TRBV5-4 | - | CASSLRGGANTEAFF | TGTGCCAGCAGCCTTCGTGGAGGGGCGAACACTGAAGCTTTCTTT
TRBJ2-1 | TRBD2 | TRBV30 | - | CAWKGGSSGAYNEQFF | TGTGCCTGGAAGGGGGGGTCTAGCGGGGCGTACAATGAGCAGTTCTTC
TRBJ2-7 | - | TRBV27 | - | CASSLQGGNYEQYF | TGTGCCAGCAGTTTACAGGGCGGGAATTACGAGCAGTACTTC
TRBJ2-7 | TRBD2 | TRBV29-1 | - | CSVENKQGGGSSYEQYF | TGCAGCGTTGAGAATAAACAAGGCGGGGGGAGCTCCTACGAGCAGTACTTC
TRBJ2-1 | TRBD1 | TRBV29-1 | - | CSGESGQNYNEQFF | TGCAGCGGGGAATCGGGACAGAACTACAATGAGCAGTTCTTC
TRBJ2-4 | - | TRBV5-4 | once | CASSLGADKNIQYF | TGTGCCAGCAGCTTGGGGGCGGACAAAAACATTCAGTACTTC
TRBJ2-2 | - | TRBV4-2 | - | CASSPLFAGELFF | TGTGCCAGCAGCCCCCTCTTCGCCGGGGAGCTGTTTTTT